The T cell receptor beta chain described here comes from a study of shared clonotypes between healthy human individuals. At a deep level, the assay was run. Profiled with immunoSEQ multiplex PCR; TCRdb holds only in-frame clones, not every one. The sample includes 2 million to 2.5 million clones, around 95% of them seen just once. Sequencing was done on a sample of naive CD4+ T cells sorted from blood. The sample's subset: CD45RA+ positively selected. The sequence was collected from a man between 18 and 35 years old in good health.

CDR3 amino acids: CASIDRGEDEKLFF. CDR3 sequence (DNA): TGTGCCAGTATCGACAGGGGAGAGGATGAAAAACTGTTTTTT. The chain recombines TRBV19 with TRBJ1-4, with TRBD1 matching 8 bases. The CDR3 runs 14 residues. The V gene's germline CDR1 is LNHDA and CDR2 SQIVND (reference sequence). J gave up 6 bases and V 7 bases, and 7 bases lay outside the gene matches.